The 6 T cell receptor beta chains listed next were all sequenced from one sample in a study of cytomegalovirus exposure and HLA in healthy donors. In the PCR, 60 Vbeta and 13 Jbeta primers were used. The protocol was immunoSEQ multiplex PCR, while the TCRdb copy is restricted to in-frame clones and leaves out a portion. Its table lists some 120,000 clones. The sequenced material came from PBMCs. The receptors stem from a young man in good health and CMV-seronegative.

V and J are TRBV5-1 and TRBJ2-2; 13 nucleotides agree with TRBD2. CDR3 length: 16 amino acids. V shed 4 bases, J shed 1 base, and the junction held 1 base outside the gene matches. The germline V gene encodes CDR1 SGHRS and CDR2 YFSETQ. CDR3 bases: TGCGCCAGCAGCAGGACTAGCGGGAGGAACACCGGGGAGCTGTTTTTT. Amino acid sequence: CASSRTSGRNTGELFF.

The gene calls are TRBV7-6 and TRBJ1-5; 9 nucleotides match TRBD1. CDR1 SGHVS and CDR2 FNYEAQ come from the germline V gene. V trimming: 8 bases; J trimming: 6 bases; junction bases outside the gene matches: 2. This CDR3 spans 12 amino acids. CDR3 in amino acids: CASGTGFQPQHF. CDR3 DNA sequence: TGTGCCAGCGGGACAGGGTTTCAGCCCCAGCATTTT.

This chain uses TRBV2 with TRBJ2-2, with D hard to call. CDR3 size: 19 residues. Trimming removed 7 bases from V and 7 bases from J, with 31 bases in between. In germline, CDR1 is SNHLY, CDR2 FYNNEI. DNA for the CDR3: TGTGCCAGCAAAACTCTGAGACATCAAAAGGCTAAGGTCCTCGGGGAGCTGTTTTTT. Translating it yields CASKTLRHQKAKVLGELFF. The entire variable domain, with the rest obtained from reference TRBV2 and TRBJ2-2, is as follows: EPEVTQTPSHQVTQMGQEVILRCVPISNHLYFYWYRQILGQKVEFLVSFYNNEISEKSEIFDDQFSVERPDGSNFTLKIRSTKLEDSAMYFCASKTLRHQKAKVLGELFFGEGSRLTVL.

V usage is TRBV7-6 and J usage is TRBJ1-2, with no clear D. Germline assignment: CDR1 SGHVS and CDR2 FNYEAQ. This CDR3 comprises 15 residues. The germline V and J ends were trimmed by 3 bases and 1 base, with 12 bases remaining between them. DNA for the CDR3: TGTGCCAGCAGCTTGAATCCGGGAGTTAACTATGGCTACACCTTC. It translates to CASSLNPGVNYGYTF.

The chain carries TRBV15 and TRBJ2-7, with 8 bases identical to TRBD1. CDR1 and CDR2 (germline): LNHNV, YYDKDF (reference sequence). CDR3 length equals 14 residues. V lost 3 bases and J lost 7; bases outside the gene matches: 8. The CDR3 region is CATSRNRDRREQYF. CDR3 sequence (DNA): TGTGCCACCAGCAGGAACCGGGACAGGAGGGAGCAGTACTTC. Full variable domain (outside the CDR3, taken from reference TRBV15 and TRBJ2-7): DAMVIQNPRYQVTQFGKPVTLSCSQTLNHNVMYWYQQKSSQAPKLLFHYYDKDFNNEADTPDNFQSRRPNTSFCFLDIRSPGLGDTAMYLCATSRNRDRREQYFGPGTRLTVT.

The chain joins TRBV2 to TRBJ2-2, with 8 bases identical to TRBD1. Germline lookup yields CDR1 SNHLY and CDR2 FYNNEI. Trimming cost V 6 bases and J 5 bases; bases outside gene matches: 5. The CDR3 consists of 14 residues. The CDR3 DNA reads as TGTGCCAGCAGACCCGGACAGGGTACCGGGGAGCTGTTTTTT. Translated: CASRPGQGTGELFF.